The source of this T cell receptor (beta chain) is a study of T cells after yellow fever vaccination. Study results and limitations: Researchers report a weaker secondary response that nonetheless peaked faster, day 5 versus 15.

TCRdb reprocessed the 5' RACE reads with MiXCR, giving one entry per CDR3 protein. Among 200,000 to 300,000 distinct CDR3 sequences listed, more than 3.5% were seen once. The CDR3 loop spans 13 amino acids. Per germline, CDR1 KGHDR and CDR2 SFDVKD. V dropped 9 bases and J dropped 1 base, with 10 bases sitting between them. In this sample, this clonotype turned up many times. Antigen: not known. The V call is TRBV24-1, the J call TRBJ2-3; D remains ambiguous. Material: PBMCs, obtained 15 days after the yellow fever booster vaccination. The sequence was obtained from a man younger than 35 who received the YFV17D yellow fever vaccine. CDR3 nucleotide sequence: TGTGCCACCTCCACCGGACGCACAGATACGCAGTATTTT. Translation: CATSTGRTDTQYF.